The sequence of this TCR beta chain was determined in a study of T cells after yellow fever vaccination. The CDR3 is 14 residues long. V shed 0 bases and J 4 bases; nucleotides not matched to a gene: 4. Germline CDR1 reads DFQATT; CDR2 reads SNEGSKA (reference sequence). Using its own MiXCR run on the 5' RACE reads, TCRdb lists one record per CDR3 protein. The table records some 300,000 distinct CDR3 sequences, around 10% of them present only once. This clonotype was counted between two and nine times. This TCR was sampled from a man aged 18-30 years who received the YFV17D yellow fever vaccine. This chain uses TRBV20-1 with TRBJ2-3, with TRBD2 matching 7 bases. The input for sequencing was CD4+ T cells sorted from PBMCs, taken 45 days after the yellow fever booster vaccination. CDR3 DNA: TGCAGTGCTAGAGAAGCGGGGTATGCAGATACGCAGTATTTT. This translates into CSAREAGYADTQYF.